This TCR beta chain was sequenced during a study of beta chain features in type 1 diabetes. Study conclusions and caveats: Significant though moderate, a shortening of TCRB CDR3s appeared in all four CD4+ subsets of Type 1 diabetes patients. The question left open here concerned HLA type influencing TCRB rearrangement. cDNA sequencing could over-represent cells with high TCR expression.

As for this clone: Its antigen is not identified.

What was sequenced were expressed TCRB transcripts, since all of the isolated RNA had been reverse transcribed. Profiled with immunoSEQ multiplex PCR; TCRdb holds only in-frame clones, not every one. The sample shows roughly 260,000 clones, 20% of them seen only once. CDR1 SGHRS and CDR2 YFSETQ come from the germline V gene. V was pared by 3 bases and J by 2 bases, with 12 bases between. This CDR3 comprises 14 residues. Cells sorted by CD45RO/CCR7/CD25/CD127/CD95/CD27 comprised CD4+ naive, central memory, regulatory and stem cell-like memory cells. The chain uses TRBV5-1 and TRBJ2-7; D is unresolved. This clonotype was obtained from a woman in her thirties or forties with type 1 diabetes. Sequencing was performed on naive CD4+ T cells from blood. The CDR3: CASSYEAPTYEQYF. CDR3 sequence (DNA): TGCGCCAGCAGCTACGAGGCTCCTACCTACGAGCAGTACTTC.